Listed here are 22 T cell receptor beta chains from one sample, sequenced in a study of technical replicates of blood from several donors. Only in-frame clones appear in the TCRdb table, and some are missing; sequencing was by immunoSEQ multiplex PCR. The profile shows some 70,000 clones, under 98% of them singletons. Sample: T cells isolated from PBMCs. These receptors came from a human donor in good health.

The gene calls are TRBV7-9 and TRBJ2-7; 10 nucleotides match TRBD2. V shed 4 bases, J shed 2 bases, and the junction held 5 bases outside the gene matches. Germline V gene data show CDR1 as SEHNR and CDR2 as FQNEAQ (reference sequence). The CDR3 is 15 residues long. As DNA, the CDR3 is TGTGCCAGCAGCTCGAGCGGGAGGGCAACCTACGAGCAGTACTTC. Its translation: CASSSSGRATYEQYF.

The chain couples TRBV5-8 to TRBJ1-1; D uncertain. Germline lookup yields CDR1 SGHTS and CDR2 YDEGEE. This CDR3 has 15 amino acids. V shed 1 base and J shed 2 bases, with 12 bases lying between them. The DNA of the CDR3 is TGTGCCAGCAGCTTGTTGAGGGCGGCTAACACTGAAGCTTTCTTT. Translated: CASSLLRAANTEAFF.

This clone was picked up one time. Other DNA sequences in this specimen translate into the identical CDR3. The V gene is TRBV6-5, the J gene TRBJ1-1; D unresolved. CDR1 and CDR2 (germline): MNHEY, SVGAGI. Trimming took off 0 bases at V and 1 base at J, with 3 bases between the two ends. The CDR3 length is 13 residues. The CDR3 bases are TGTGCCAGCAGTTACTCCCAGAACACTGAAGCTTTCTTT. Amino acid sequence: CASSYSQNTEAFF.

The V call is TRBV2, the J call TRBJ1-2; 7 bases line up with TRBD1. Trimming at V came to 6 bases and at J to 8 bases, leaving 9 bases not matched to a gene. There are 13 residues in the CDR3. From germline, CDR1 is SNHLY and CDR2 FYNNEI. As DNA, the CDR3 is TGTGCCAGCAGAGCGTGGGACAGATTCGGCTACACCTTC. This codes for CASRAWDRFGYTF.

The chain joins TRBV2 to TRBJ2-6; 10 positions match TRBD1. Losses at the gene ends were 6 bases for V and 3 bases for J; bases not matched to a gene: 14. Germline CDR1 and CDR2: SNHLY and FYNNEI. This CDR3 has 19 amino acids. CDR3 in amino acids: CASREEPGQGILGANVLTF. CDR3 bases: TGTGCCAGCAGGGAGGAGCCGGGACAGGGGATTCTTGGGGCCAACGTCCTGACTTTC.

The V gene is TRBV9, the J gene TRBJ2-1; TRBD2 matches 7 bases. From germline, CDR1 is SGDLS and CDR2 YYNGEE. Trimming cost V 4 bases and J 2 bases; bases outside gene matches: 6. The CDR3 length is 15 residues. CDR3 DNA sequence: TGTGCCAGCAGCACGGGAGGCCCTACCTACAATGAGCAGTTCTTC. This gives the protein CASSTGGPTYNEQFF.

The chain is built from TRBV7-9 and TRBJ2-5; no clear D gene. V shed 5 bases and J shed 5 bases, with 6 bases lying between them. From germline, CDR1 is SEHNR and CDR2 FQNEAQ (reference sequence). The CDR3 has 11 residues. The CDR3 coding sequence is TGTGCCAGCAGCACGAGCGAGACCCAGTACTTC. Its translation: CASSTSETQYF. The whole variable domain, remainder taken from reference TRBV7-9 and TRBJ2-5, is DTGVSQNPRHKITKRGQNVTFRCDPISEHNRLYWYRQTLGQGPEFLTYFQNEAQLEKSRLLSDRFSAERPKGSFSTLEIQRTEQGDSAMYLCASSTSETQYFGPGTRLLVL.

This clone was detected only once. CDR3 coding DNA: TGTGCCAGCAGTTACATAGGACTCTACGAGCAGTACTTC. It translates to CASSYIGLYEQYF. The rearrangement links TRBV6-5 to TRBJ2-7; D might be TRBD2 (5 bases). V was trimmed by 2 bases and J by 3 bases, leaving 8 bases between them. Germline V gives CDR1 MNHEY, CDR2 SVGAGI. There are 13 residues in the CDR3.

This clone was counted a single time. The chain links TRBV27 to TRBJ1-1; D gene ambiguous. V was clipped by 5 bases and J by 0 bases, with 7 bases between them. Germline CDR1 MNHEY, CDR2 SMNVEV (reference sequence). The CDR3 is 13 residues long. DNA for the CDR3: TGTGCCAGCAGTATCTCGGTGAACACTGAAGCTTTCTTT. It is translated as CASSISVNTEAFF.

The J gene is TRBJ2-5, the V gene TRBV11-2; D is undetermined. Germline V CDR1 and CDR2: SGHAT, FQNNGV. CDR3 size: 14 residues. V dropped 1 base and J dropped 4 bases, with 10 bases sitting between them. CDR3 in amino acids: CASSLALDPETQYF. For the CDR3, the DNA is TGTGCCAGCAGCTTAGCCCTAGATCCAGAGACCCAGTACTTC.

V usage is TRBV19 and J usage is TRBJ2-4; 9 bases are a match to TRBD1. The ends lost 1 base at V and 7 bases at J; junction bases unmatched: 8. Germline lookup yields CDR1 LNHDA and CDR2 SQIVND (reference sequence). The CDR3 totals 16 residues. The CDR3 region has the DNA TGTGCCAGTAGTATAGTACGGGGACAGGGTGGTAACATTCAGTACTTC. Its translation: CASSIVRGQGGNIQYF.

CDR3 amino acids: CATGTRSYGYTF. CDR3 nucleotide sequence: TGTGCGACCGGGACACGTAGCTATGGCTACACCTTC. The V and J genes are TRBV6-1 and TRBJ1-2, with a tentative D call TRBD1 (6 bases). The CDR3 extends over 12 amino acids. Germline lookup yields CDR1 MNHNS and CDR2 SASEGT.

The chain combines TRBV14 with TRBJ1-1; 8 nucleotides match TRBD1. The germline V gene encodes CDR1 SGHDN and CDR2 FVKESK. CDR3 size: 12 residues. V trimming: 3 bases; J trimming: 10 bases; junction bases outside the gene matches: 4. In nucleotides, the CDR3 is TGTGCCAGCAGCCAGGACAGGGTAAGAGCTTTCTTT. It translates to CASSQDRVRAFF.

This chain connects TRBV27 to TRBJ2-3; weak D call: TRBD1 (5 bases). Germline V gene sequence: CDR1 MNHEY, CDR2 SMNVEV (reference sequence). This CDR3 region has 14 residues. Trimming pared 11 bases from V and 3 bases from J, leaving 18 bases between. CDR3 DNA sequence: TGTGCCTCGTGGAACTATGGGGCAACAGATACGCAGTATTTT. Translation: CASWNYGATDTQYF.

The chain combines TRBV27 with TRBJ2-7, with TRBD2 identical over 11 bases. V lost 2 bases to trimming and J lost 6 bases; unmatched junction nucleotides: 3. The CDR3 is 14 amino acids. CDR1 is MNHEY and CDR2 is SMNVEV in the germline V gene (reference sequence). CDR3 residues: CASSLTSGSSEQYF. DNA of the CDR3: TGTGCCAGCAGTTTAACTAGCGGGAGTAGCGAGCAGTACTTC.

The chain uses TRBV6-6 and TRBJ2-2; the match to TRBD2 covers 12 bases. V gave up 5 bases and J gave up 3 bases; unmatched junction bases: 1. The CDR3 is 15 residues long. CDR1 is MNHNY and CDR2 is SVGAGI in the germline V gene (reference sequence). The CDR3 nucleotides are TGTGCCAGCAGTAGACTAGCGGGAGACACCGGGGAGCTGTTTTTT. This codes for CASSRLAGDTGELFF.

J is TRBJ1-4 and V is TRBV29-1, with D possibly matching TRBD1 (5 bases). Per germline, CDR1 SQVTM and CDR2 ANQGSEA. CDR3 length: 13 amino acids. The CDR3 DNA reads as TGCGGGGTCCGAGCCCCAGGGTATGAAAAACTGTTTTTT. It yields the protein CGVRAPGYEKLFF.

The chain links TRBV6-5 to TRBJ2-7; tentative D call: TRBD1 (6 bases). Germline V gene lookup returns CDR1 MNHEY and CDR2 SVGAGI. Deletions cut 8 bases from V and 3 bases from J, with 11 bases between. The CDR3 is 12 residues long. CDR3 amino acids: CASQRGIYEQYF. Here the CDR3 DNA reads TGTGCCAGCCAGAGGGGGATCTACGAGCAGTACTTC.

The chain is built from TRBV9 and TRBJ1-3; possible D gene TRBD1, 6 bases. The CDR3 totals 13 residues. Trimming removed 8 bases from V and 2 bases from J, with 11 bases in between. CDR1 and CDR2 from the germline V gene are SGDLS and YYNGEE. As DNA, the CDR3 is TGTGCCAGTTCACAGGGAGCTGGAAACACCATATATTTT. Translation gives CASSQGAGNTIYF. The variable domain in full, with the rest retrieved from reference TRBV9 and TRBJ1-3, is DSGVTQTPKHLITATGQRVTLRCSPRSGDLSVYWYQQSLDQGLQFLIQYYNGEERAKGNILERFSAQQFPDLHSELNLSSLELGDSALYFCASSQGAGNTIYFGEGSWLTVV.

This clone was counted once. This chain uses TRBV15 with TRBJ2-5, with D tentatively TRBD1 (5 bases). This CDR3 has 14 amino acids. V gave up 1 base and J gave up 0 bases, with 6 bases separating them. Germline values: CDR1 LNHNV, CDR2 YYDKDF (reference sequence). In DNA, the CDR3 is TGTGCCACCAGCAGAGCACAGGACCAAGAGACCCAGTACTTC. Residues: CATSRAQDQETQYF.

The chain uses TRBV6-6 and TRBJ1-5, with 9 positions matching TRBD1. Germline CDR1 reads MNHNY; CDR2 reads SVGAGI (reference sequence). V trimming: 4 bases; J trimming: 8 bases; junction bases outside the gene matches: 6. The CDR3 totals 14 residues. The CDR3 is CASSLGQGRKPQHF. The CDR3, as DNA: TGTGCCAGCAGTTTAGGACAGGGGAGGAAGCCCCAGCATTTT.

V usage is TRBV30 and J usage is TRBJ2-2; D not resolved. The length of the CDR3 is 14 residues. Trimming took off 5 bases at V and 0 bases at J, with 10 bases between the two ends. Germline CDR1 GTSNPN, CDR2 SVGIG (reference sequence). The CDR3 region has the DNA TGTGCCTGGGACGTACGGGCGAACACCGGGGAGCTGTTTTTT. This codes for CAWDVRANTGELFF.